The 11 T cell receptor beta chains reported below all come from one sample, sequenced in a study of T cell responses to AZD1222 COVID-19 vaccine. Assay used: immunoSEQ multiplex PCR; TCRdb lists only in-frame clones, some missing. Among some 130,000 clones listed, 91% were seen once. Specimen: peripheral blood, collected on day 0 of AZD1222 vaccination. These receptors originate from an adult in good health.

CDR3 bases: TGTGCCAGTAGTTTACGTGGGGGGACAGAAAGAAACTATGGCTACACCTTC. Encoded protein: CASSLRGGTERNYGYTF. The V and J genes are TRBV19 and TRBJ1-2, with 7 bases matching TRBD1. J was trimmed by 2 bases and V by 5 bases; bases with no gene match: 14. Germline V gene sequence: CDR1 LNHDA, CDR2 SQIVND (reference sequence). This CDR3 is 17 amino acids long. Variable domain in full (rest from reference TRBV19 and TRBJ1-2): DGGITQSPKYLFRKEGQNVTLSCEQNLNHDAMYWYRQDPGQGLRLIYYSQIVNDFQKGDIAEGYSVSREKKESFPLTVTSAQKNPTAFYLCASSLRGGTERNYGYTFGSGTRLTVV.

The V and J genes are TRBV11-2 and TRBJ1-3; D may be TRBD1 (6 bases). Germline-derived CDR1 and CDR2 are SGHAT and FQNNGV. Trimming left V 1 base short and J 3 bases short, with 16 bases between. CDR3 length: 17 residues. This chain's CDR3 is CASSLAPGTPFGNTIYF. As DNA, the CDR3 is TGTGCCAGCAGCTTAGCCCCCGGGACACCGTTTGGAAACACCATATATTTT. The full variable domain, in which reference TRBV11-2 and TRBJ1-3 provide the parts outside the CDR3, is EAGVAQSPRYKIIEKRQSVAFWCNPISGHATLYWYQQILGQGPKLLIQFQNNGVVDDSQLPKDRFSAERLKGVDSTLKIQPAKLEDSAVYLCASSLAPGTPFGNTIYFGEGSWLTVV.

The V and J genes are TRBV5-4 and TRBJ2-5, with D uncertain. Germline V lookup: CDR1 SGHNT, CDR2 YYREEE (reference sequence). The CDR3 covers 13 residues. Trimming shortened V by 1 base and J by 1 base, and 5 bases separated the two germline ends. The CDR3 region is CASSLPVQETQYF. CDR3 bases: TGTGCCAGCAGCTTGCCCGTCCAAGAGACCCAGTACTTC.

The table lists this clone with a few counts. This chain joins TRBV27 and TRBJ2-1; the match to TRBD2 covers 7 bases. The CDR3 has 16 residues. Germline loops: CDR1 MNHEY, CDR2 SMNVEV (reference sequence). V lost 2 bases and J lost 4; bases outside the gene matches: 8. In nucleotides, the CDR3 is TGTGCCAGCAGTTTAATGGGAGGGCTTCCTTACAATGAGCAGTTCTTC. Translation gives CASSLMGGLPYNEQFF.

The chain uses TRBV6-5 and TRBJ1-2; D remains ambiguous. The V end lost 0 bases, the J end lost 8 bases, and 10 bases lay between the germline ends. Germline CDR1 and CDR2: MNHEY and SVGAGI. The CDR3 is made up of 13 amino acids. CDR3 protein: CASSYSRLWGYTF. CDR3 in DNA: TGTGCCAGCAGTTACTCGCGGTTATGGGGCTACACCTTC.

V is TRBV5-5 and J is TRBJ1-5; D remains ambiguous. Germline V gene sequence: CDR1 SGHKS, CDR2 YYEKEE (reference sequence). The CDR3 has 12 residues. V lost 2 bases and J 4 bases, leaving 4 bases between the germline ends. CDR3 in amino acids: CASSFMNQPQHF. In nucleotides, the CDR3 is TGTGCCAGCAGCTTTATGAATCAGCCCCAGCATTTT.

This chain connects TRBV29-1 to TRBJ1-1; 9 positions agree with TRBD1. The CDR3 covers 17 residues. Germline V gene data show CDR1 as SQVTM and CDR2 as ANQGSEA. With 4 bases clipped from V and 3 bases from J, the junction kept 15 bases outside the gene matches. CDR3 in amino acids: CSVGSSGTGRVDTEAFF. CDR3 DNA: TGCAGCGTTGGGAGCTCCGGGACAGGGAGGGTGGACACTGAAGCTTTCTTT.

This clone turned up a few times. This CDR3 is CASSTGLASDTQYF. The CDR3 DNA is TGTGCCAGCAGCACTGGACTAGCATCAGATACGCAGTATTTT. J is TRBJ2-3 and V is TRBV5-4, with 8 bases that match TRBD2. Germline values: CDR1 SGHNT, CDR2 YYREEE (reference sequence). The CDR3 sequence is 14 residues long. The V and J ends lost 4 bases and 4 bases, in that order; junction bases with no gene match: 5. Complete variable domain (other parts from reference TRBV5-4 and TRBJ2-3): ETGVTQSPTHLIKTRGQQVTLRCSSQSGHNTVSWYQQALGQGPQFIFQYYREEENGRGNFPPRFSGLQFPNYSSELNVNALELDDSALYLCASSTGLASDTQYFGPGTRLTVL.

The chain employs TRBV14 and TRBJ1-1, with 11 bases fitting TRBD1. Unmatched junction bases numbered 4, after V lost 4 bases and J lost 3 bases. From germline, CDR1 is SGHDN and CDR2 FVKESK. The CDR3 extends over 15 amino acids. The CDR3 bases are TGTGCCAGCAGCCTCCGGACAGGGGGCTACACTGAAGCTTTCTTT. It encodes CASSLRTGGYTEAFF.

The chain employs TRBV9 and TRBJ1-2; D is ambiguous. This CDR3 comprises 12 residues. In germline, CDR1 is SGDLS, CDR2 YYNGEE. Between the trimmed V and J ends, which lost 2 bases and 8 bases, there was a span of 10 bases. The CDR3 spells CASSVGGWGYTF. The CDR3 region has the DNA TGTGCCAGCAGCGTTGGCGGGTGGGGCTACACCTTC.

The rearrangement uses TRBV9 and TRBJ1-2; 9 positions agree with TRBD1. Trimming at V came to 2 bases and at J to 8 bases, leaving 16 bases not matched to a gene. Germline V lookup: CDR1 SGDLS, CDR2 YYNGEE. The CDR3 is made up of 17 amino acids. The CDR3 protein is CASSVGQGIGWGEGYTF. Written as DNA, the CDR3 is TGTGCCAGCAGCGTCGGACAGGGGATTGGGTGGGGGGAAGGCTACACCTTC. Based on the CDR3 plus reference TRBV9 and TRBJ1-2, the full variable domain is DSGVTQTPKHLITATGQRVTLRCSPRSGDLSVYWYQQSLDQGLQFLIQYYNGEERAKGNILERFSAQQFPDLHSELNLSSLELGDSALYFCASSVGQGIGWGEGYTFGSGTRLTVV.